This T cell receptor (beta chain) stems from a study of Graves' ophthalmopathy and Graves' hyperthyroidism. RNA transcripts were the template, and TCR beta CDR3 regions were amplified from them. An initial RT-PCR round employing HTBI primers preceded a second-round multiplex PCR. One entry per CDR3 protein results from TCRdb running MiXCR on the multiplex PCR reads. The sample yields about 230,000 distinct CDR3 sequences, around 42% seen once. J lost 0 bases, V lost 4 bases, and 3 bases had no gene match. CDR3 size: 16 residues. Per the germline V gene, CDR1 is WSHSY and CDR2 is SAAADI. What supplied the PBMCs was roughly 10 ml of fresh peripheral blood. This clonotype was seen more than once but under ten times.

The sequence was obtained from an adult man with Graves' ophthalmopathy. Sequenced material: peripheral blood. The gene calls are TRBV10-2 and TRBJ2-5, with 12 positions matching TRBD2. This CDR3 reads CASSVLAGGYQETQYF. CDR3 coding DNA: TGCGCCAGCAGTGTTCTAGCGGGGGGGTACCAAGAGACCCAGTACTTC.